This T cell receptor beta chain originates from a study of beta chain features in type 1 diabetes. Overall study results and limits: Researchers could not determine here whether HLA type influences TCRB rearrangement. Shortening of TCRB CDR3s, moderate but significant, appeared in all four CD4+ subsets of Type 1 diabetes patients.

Expressed TCRB transcripts were sequenced, since all the RNA that had been isolated was reverse transcribed. The method was immunoSEQ multiplex PCR; TCRdb's version includes in-frame clones alone and lacks a portion of them. Among some 250,000 clones listed, under 13% were seen once. Germline V gives CDR1 SEHNR, CDR2 FQNEAQ (reference sequence). The CDR3 extends over 16 amino acids. The V gene end was trimmed by 3 bases and the J gene end by 4 bases; junction bases not matched to a gene: 10. About this clone itself: Antigen: not known.

This receptor was taken from a man aged 30 to 45 with type 1 diabetes. The V call is TRBV7-9, the J call TRBJ1-1, with 8 nucleotides matching TRBD1. Sequencing was performed on naive CD4+ T cells from blood. The CDR3 nucleotides read TGTGCCAGCAGCTTTCGAGGCAGGGGGCTCGGCACTGAAGCTTTCTTT. It encodes CASSFRGRGLGTEAFF.